This TCR beta chain was documented in a study of blood T cell repertoires in COVID-19. About the research overall: From the United States, Italy and Spain came samples of acute and convalescent COVID-19. T cells, B-cell-depleted T cells, or PBMCs supplied cDNA or gDNA.

CDR3 length: 14 amino acids. Trimming at V came to 4 bases and at J to 5 bases, leaving 6 bases not matched to a gene. Germline loops: CDR1 SGHTA, CDR2 FQGNSA. Only in-frame clones appear in the TCRdb table, and some are missing; sequencing was by immunoSEQ multiplex PCR. The data hold about 200,000 clones, with around 90% observed a single time. The sequence derives from a man aged 50 to 59 with acute or convalescent COVID-19. Source material: peripheral blood. V gene TRBV7-2 combines with J gene TRBJ1-1; 8 bases are shared with TRBD1. The CDR3 nucleotides read TGTGCCAGCAGCTCCTACAGGGGGGGGACTGAAGCTTTCTTT. It is translated as CASSSYRGGTEAFF.